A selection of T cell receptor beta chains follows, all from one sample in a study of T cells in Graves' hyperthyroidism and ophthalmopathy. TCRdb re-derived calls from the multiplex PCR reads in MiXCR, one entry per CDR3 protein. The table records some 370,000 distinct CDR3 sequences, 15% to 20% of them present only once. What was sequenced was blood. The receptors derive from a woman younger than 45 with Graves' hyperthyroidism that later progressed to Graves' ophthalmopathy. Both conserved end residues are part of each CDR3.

CASSPTIRQGAYEQYF TRBV18
CASSLADPGPTGELFF TRBV7-9
CASSFAGGWNEQFF TRBV11-1
CASSTTGGDTEAFF TRBV18
CATSDLLFGGTDTQYF TRBV24-1
CASSSTNTGELFF TRBV27
CASSQTAGALDEQYF TRBV7-9
CASSPVEDTQYF TRBV12-3/TRBV12-4
CASSPNSGSKFF TRBV11-2
CASSPRQGEETQYF TRBV18
CASSLGQRRYEQYF TRBV6-1
CASSLIRNYGYTF TRBV5-1
CAISESADSTYNSPLHF TRBV10-3
CASSFNRDRVNQPQHF TRBV5-1
CASSLGQFTGNTIYF TRBV28
CATSRGEIQNTIYF TRBV15
CASSLAPLGREDGYTF TRBV7-9
CASSDANYGYTF TRBV6-1
CSARTGFAGDTQYF TRBV20-1
CASSQRRGADEQFF TRBV4-1
CASSPRTSGNSLGQFF TRBV7-2
CANSYSTGDQPQHF TRBV6-2/TRBV6-3
CASSYDRDASYEQYF TRBV7-2
CASTQDRGNYGYTF TRBV12-3/TRBV12-4
CASSPLSVQGVVGNTLYF TRBV27
CASSFSQGNEQFF TRBV12-3/TRBV12-4
CASSSPIPGEAFF TRBV7-9
CASSLAGGPSTGELFF TRBV5-1
CAISESRSQYGYTF TRBV10-3
CASIAGGSSYNEQFF TRBV19
CAWSLTSGFYEQYF TRBV30
CASSLGTSGNSYEQYF TRBV5-1
CSAADEDRGDETQYF TRBV20-1
CASSSYPLTSVYNEQFF TRBV7-9
CASSQLTSGGLSTDTQYF TRBV4-1
CASSLSSGNQPQHF TRBV7-8
CASSSWGRSGDTQYF TRBV5-1
CASRRTNQPQHF TRBV28
CASSYSGSNYEQYF TRBV27
CASSFSGNSNTEAFF TRBV5-1
CASSAYRGPSNNSPLHF TRBV6-1
CASSPRQGTDTEAFF TRBV18
CASSPPPPLETQYF TRBV27
CASRRSWDDDQPQHF TRBV3-1
CATSKDPPDRKYNSPLHF TRBV15
CASSLEGGNEQFF TRBV11-3
CATQTGGSTDTQYF TRBV12-3/TRBV12-4
CASSFGGAGSNQPQHF TRBV12-3/TRBV12-4
CSVEVPGGEQYF TRBV29-1
CASSPRADFPNTEAFF TRBV18
CASSSRDRFDEQFF TRBV11-2